The sequence of this T cell receptor beta chain was determined in a study of naive and memory T cell subsets. Both TRBC1 and TRBC2 were covered by a beta constant-region primer of two equimolar oligonucleotides. TCRdb re-called the UMI-ligation and nested PCR reads through MiXCR, storing one row per CDR3 protein. Altogether 25,000 to 30,000 distinct CDR3 sequences are present, approximately 11% being singletons, with the ten largest covering approximately 17%. This CDR3 spans 14 amino acids. V was trimmed by 3 bases and J by 0 bases, leaving 12 bases between them. From germline, CDR1 is GTSNPN and CDR2 SVGIG (reference sequence). CD4+ T cell IFNgamma after overnight CMV lysate exposure gave donor CMV status. Cells stained for CD3, CD4, CD8, CD45RA and CD27 were sorted into four subsets. Study-wide results and limits: Over 95% of naive TCR sequences appeared only once after error correction, unlike memory subsets. Clonotypes are single alpha or beta chains, not paired receptors.

Worth noting for this clonotype: Its antigen is not identified.

The sequenced sample was effector memory CD4+ T cells from blood. Described subset: effector memory, CD45RA- CD27-. The TCR sequence derives from a human donor in good health. The rearrangement links TRBV30 to TRBJ2-7, with D maybe TRBD1 (5 bases). The chain's CDR3 is CAWSRRTLSYEQYF. The CDR3, as DNA: TGTGCCTGGAGCAGACGGACACTCTCCTACGAGCAGTACTTC.